This T cell receptor (beta chain) was recorded in a study of vaccination and CD4 T cells after COVID-19. CDR1 and CDR2 (germline): MNHNS, SASEGT. This CDR3 is built from 14 residues. Trimming removed 5 bases from V and 2 bases from J, with 12 bases in between. About this clonotype: Its target is not known.

As to treatment: roughly 10-day PBMC culture with coronavirus spike peptide pools or control peptides (ViraFEST assay). The assay that was used to sequence DNA from cultured CD4+ T cells was the Oncomine TCR Beta short-read assay. MiXCR was run by TCRdb on the PCR reads, yielding one entry per CDR3 protein. The table has roughly 4,700 distinct CDR3 sequences, 55% to 65% seen once. Input material: CD4+ T cells from blood, cultured in vitro. The sequence was collected from a human donor who had recovered from COVID-19. The J gene is TRBJ2-5, the V gene TRBV6-1, with TRBD1 as a possible D gene (6 bases). CDR3 amino acids: CASSPWDIQETQYF. The CDR3 DNA follows: TGTGCCAGCAGTCCTTGGGACATACAAGAGACCCAGTACTTC.